This TCR beta chain came from a study of T cell responses to AZD1222 COVID-19 vaccine. Broader study findings: With dominance at 160-218 and 743-854, vaccine-associated CD4 TCRs spanned spike. Once two AZD1222 doses were given, Spike-specific TCR breadth and depth went up. In a largely white British group with more females than males, clonal diversity was possibly underestimated.

The germline V gene encodes CDR1 MNHEY and CDR2 SVGAGI. The V end lost 4 bases, the J end lost 1 base, and 13 bases lay between the germline ends. The CDR3 has 15 residues. On this clone itself: Its antigen is still unknown.

Using immunoSEQ multiplex PCR, the repertoire was profiled, and TCRdb retains in-frame clones only, with some absent. The top ten clones hold approximately 1% of a sample with around 120,000 clones, approximately 92% of them seen once. The V and J genes are TRBV6-5 and TRBJ1-1; possible D gene TRBD1, 6 bases. This TCR came from an adult in good health. The sample consisted of peripheral blood, taken on day 0 of AZD1222 vaccination. CDR3 loop: CASSFQTGWNTEAFF. The CDR3 DNA follows: TGTGCCAGCAGTTTTCAGACAGGATGGAACACTGAAGCTTTCTTT.